This T cell receptor beta chain was sequenced for a study of T cells in tuberculosis. Study-wide points: Shorter CDR3-alpha in active tuberculosis partly drove smaller distances.

Of note for this clone: Its antigen is not known.

Germline CDR1 MNHNY, CDR2 SVGAGI (reference sequence). Trimming cost V 9 bases and J 3 bases, with 11 bases left between them. The CDR3 consists of 12 residues. Here immunoSEQ multiplex PCR was the method, and the copy in TCRdb shows in-frame clones only, minus some. The sample records some 25,000 clones, over 95% being singletons. The sample consisted of PBMCs. This sequence joins TRBV6-6 and TRBJ1-2; maybe TRBD1 (5 bases). The clonotype originates from a donor between 5 and 29 years old with latent tuberculosis or without tuberculosis infection. Here the CDR3 DNA reads TGTGCCAGTCGGGACTTTTACTATGGCTACACCTTC. This encodes CASRDFYYGYTF.